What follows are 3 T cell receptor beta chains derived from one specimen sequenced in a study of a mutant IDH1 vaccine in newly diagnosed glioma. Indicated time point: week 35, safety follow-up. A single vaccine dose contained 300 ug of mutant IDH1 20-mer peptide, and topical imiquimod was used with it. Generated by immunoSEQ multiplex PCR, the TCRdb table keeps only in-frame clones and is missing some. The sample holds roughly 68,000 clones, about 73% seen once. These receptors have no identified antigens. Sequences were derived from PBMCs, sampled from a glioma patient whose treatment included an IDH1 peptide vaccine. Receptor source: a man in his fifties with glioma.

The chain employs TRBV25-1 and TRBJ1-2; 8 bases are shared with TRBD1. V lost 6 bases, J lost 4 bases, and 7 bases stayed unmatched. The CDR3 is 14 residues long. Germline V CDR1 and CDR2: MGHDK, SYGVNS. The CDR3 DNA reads TGTGCCAGCAGCCAGGGACAGGCTCTCTATGGCTACACCTTC. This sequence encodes CASSQGQALYGYTF.

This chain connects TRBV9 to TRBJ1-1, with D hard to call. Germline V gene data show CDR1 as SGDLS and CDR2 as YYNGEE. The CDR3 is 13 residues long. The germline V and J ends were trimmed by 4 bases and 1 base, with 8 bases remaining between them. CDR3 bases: TGTGCCAGCAGCCCCGAGGGGAACACTGAAGCTTTCTTT. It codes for CASSPEGNTEAFF.

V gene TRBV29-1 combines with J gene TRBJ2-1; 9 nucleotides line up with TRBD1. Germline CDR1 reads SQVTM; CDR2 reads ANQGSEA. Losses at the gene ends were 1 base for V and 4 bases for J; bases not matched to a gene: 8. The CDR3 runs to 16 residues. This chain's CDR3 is CSVEARGDRAYNEQFF. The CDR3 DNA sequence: TGCAGCGTTGAAGCCAGAGGGGACAGGGCTTACAATGAGCAGTTCTTC.